This T cell receptor (beta chain) came from a study of cytomegalovirus exposure and HLA in healthy donors. Study conclusions and caveats: Associated with cytomegalovirus, according to the listing, were around 160 TCR beta chains.

Germline values: CDR1 LNHNV, CDR2 YYDKDF (reference sequence). This CDR3 is 16 amino acids long. Trimming removed 1 base at V and 8 bases at J, with 18 bases between. Points on this clone: As yet, its antigen is unknown.

Vbeta (60) and Jbeta (13) primers were used in the PCR. Some clones are missing from TCRdb's copy, which holds only in-frame ones; the method was immunoSEQ multiplex PCR. The profile covers some 160,000 clones, with more than 60% appearing a single time and around 7% taken by the ten largest. The chain uses TRBV15 and TRBJ2-1; the D gene is possibly TRBD1 (6 bases). The TCR was taken from a woman between 35 and 50 years old in good health and CMV-seropositive. Sequenced material: PBMCs. CDR3 coding DNA: TGTGCCACCAGCAGAGGGGGCGGTGGGGGCGGCGATGAGCAGTTCTTC. Translating gives CATSRGGGGGGDEQFF.